Listed below are T cell receptor beta chains from one sample, sequenced in a study of OX40 agonist ivuxolimab in advanced cancers. The assay was immunoSEQ multiplex PCR, and TCRdb's table has in-frame clones only and misses some. The table lists fewer than 100,000 clones, roughly 93% of them singletons. The specimen comprised CD4+ or CD8+ T cells sorted from blood, sampled in a trial of the OX40 agonist ivuxolimab. The origin of the receptors is an adult with an advanced solid tumor such as melanoma, head and neck, liver or kidney cancer. The CDR3 runs from the conserved cysteine through the conserved F or W. Each record gives: clone size, D gene, V gene, J gene, CDR3 protein, CDR3 DNA. A D gene is named only where the DNA matches it firmly. Part of the rows lack a size; the others show once, few, many or a class for expanded clones.

size: .
D: .
V: TRBV5-1
J: TRBJ2-5
CDR3: CASSPGGGQYQETQYF
DNA: TGCGCCAGCAGCCCTGGGGGTGGACAGTACCAAGAGACCCAGTACTTC

size: .
D: .
V: TRBV19
J: TRBJ2-1
CDR3: CASSIFTGLHSEQFF
DNA: TGTGCCAGTAGTATATTCACAGGGTTACATAGTGAGCAGTTCTTC

size: once
D: .
V: TRBV21-1
J: TRBJ1-5
CDR3: CASSKGGTGRNQPQHF
DNA: TGTGCCAGCAGCAAAGGCGGGACAGGGAGGAATCAGCCCCAGCATTTT

size: .
D: .
V: TRBV9
J: TRBJ2-2
CDR3: CASSVVGTGATRELFF
DNA: TGTGCCAGCAGCGTAGTAGGAACGGGAGCAACTAGGGAGCTGTTTTTT

size: .
D: .
V: TRBV30
J: TRBJ2-5
CDR3: CAWSVGQGRGETQYF
DNA: TGTGCCTGGAGTGTAGGGCAGGGGAGGGGAGAGACCCAGTACTTC

size: .
D: .
V: TRBV7-2
J: TRBJ2-2
CDR3: CASSFGANTGELFF
DNA: TGTGCCAGCAGCTTCGGGGCCAACACCGGGGAGCTGTTTTTT

size: .
D: .
V: TRBV4-3
J: TRBJ2-4
CDR3: CASSQVRSLAKNIQYF
DNA: TGCGCCAGCAGCCAAGTCCGTAGCCTAGCCAAAAACATTCAGTACTTC

size: once
D: .
V: TRBV7-9
J: TRBJ2-1
CDR3: CASSLKLGNEQFF
DNA: TGTGCCAGCAGCTTAAAGTTGGGGAATGAGCAGTTCTTC

size: once
D: TRBD1
V: TRBV2
J: TRBJ2-7
CDR3: CASSGEGQGPYEQYF
DNA: TGTGCCAGCAGTGGCGAGGGACAGGGGCCTTACGAGCAGTACTTC

size: .
D: TRBD2
V: TRBV27
J: TRBJ2-7
CDR3: CASTRGAGGEQYF
DNA: TGTGCCAGCACGCGGGGCGCGGGAGGTGAGCAGTACTTC

size: .
D: .
V: TRBV12-5
J: TRBJ2-7
CDR3: CASGFGVNEQYF
DNA: TGTGCTAGTGGTTTCGGGGTTAACGAGCAGTACTTC

size: once
D: .
V: TRBV7-8
J: TRBJ1-2
CDR3: CASSFGQNYGYTF
DNA: TGTGCCAGCAGCTTTGGGCAGAACTATGGCTACACCTTC

size: .
D: .
V: TRBV10-2
J: TRBJ1-3
CDR3: CASSERQGGNTIYF
DNA: TGCGCCAGCAGTGAGAGGCAGGGGGGAAACACCATATATTTT

size: .
D: .
V: TRBV28
J: TRBJ2-3
CDR3: CASSPHGGAGTDTQYF
DNA: TGTGCCAGCAGCCCCCACGGGGGCGCTGGAACAGATACGCAGTATTTT

size: .
D: .
V: TRBV28
J: TRBJ2-6
CDR3: CASSVPPGVGAGANVLTF
DNA: TGTGCCAGCAGTGTCCCTCCAGGGGTAGGAGCTGGGGCCAACGTCCTGACTTTC

size: once
D: .
V: TRBV10-3
J: TRBJ2-3
CDR3: CAISDVLVIKQYF
DNA: TGTGCCATCAGTGACGTACTAGTTATAAAGCAGTATTTT

size: .
D: .
V: TRBV28
J: TRBJ1-1
CDR3: CASHGGAFEAFF
DNA: TGTGCCAGCCACGGGGGGGCGTTTGAAGCTTTCTTT

size: .
D: .
V: TRBV2
J: TRBJ1-1
CDR3: CASSEVELTEAFF
DNA: TGTGCCAGCAGTGAAGTTGAGCTCACTGAAGCTTTCTTT

size: few
D: .
V: TRBV4-1
J: TRBJ2-7
CDR3: CASSQDFQPYEQYF
DNA: TGCGCCAGCAGCCAAGACTTCCAGCCCTACGAGCAGTACTTC

size: .
D: .
V: TRBV7-2
J: TRBJ2-5
CDR3: CASSLAGLQETQYF
DNA: TGTGCCAGCAGCTTAGCGGGTTTACAAGAGACCCAGTACTTC

size: .
D: TRBD1
V: TRBV28
J: TRBJ1-1
CDR3: CASARTGPLSTEAFF
DNA: TGTGCCAGCGCTCGGACAGGGCCGTTGAGCACTGAAGCTTTCTTT

size: once
D: .
V: TRBV29-1
J: TRBJ1-3
CDR3: CSVEDAGSGNTIYF
DNA: TGCAGCGTTGAAGATGCGGGATCTGGAAACACCATATATTTT

size: .
D: .
V: TRBV12-2
J: TRBJ2-5
CDR3: CASRLAPLGTRQETQYF
DNA: TGTGCAAGTCGCTTAGCGCCTCTCGGGACTAGGCAAGAGACCCAGTACTTC

size: .
D: TRBD1
V: TRBV9
J: TRBJ2-1
CDR3: CASSPGTGYNEQFF
DNA: TGTGCCAGCAGCCCTGGGACAGGGTACAATGAGCAGTTCTTC

size: .
D: .
V: TRBV18
J: TRBJ2-1
CDR3: CASSPIQGGGNEQFF
DNA: TGTGCCAGCTCACCCATACAGGGAGGGGGCAATGAGCAGTTCTTC

size: once
D: .
V: TRBV27
J: TRBJ1-1
CDR3: CASSFPEQDNTEAFF
DNA: TGTGCCAGCAGTTTTCCCGAACAGGATAACACTGAAGCTTTCTTT

size: .
D: TRBD1
V: TRBV7-2
J: TRBJ2-7
CDR3: CASSFGGTGVHEQYF
DNA: TGTGCCAGCAGCTTCGGCGGGACAGGGGTTCACGAGCAGTACTTC

size: .
D: TRBD2
V: TRBV7-3
J: TRBJ2-5
CDR3: CASSLGGLETQYF
DNA: TGTGCCAGCAGCTTGGGAGGGTTGGAGACCCAGTACTTC

size: once
D: TRBD2
V: TRBV19
J: TRBJ2-7
CDR3: CASSMGLAGGTYEQYF
DNA: TGTGCCAGTAGTATGGGGCTAGCGGGAGGGACCTACGAGCAGTACTTC

size: .
D: .
V: TRBV6-5
J: TRBJ2-6
CDR3: CASRIRSGANVLTF
DNA: TGTGCCAGCAGGATTAGATCTGGGGCCAACGTCCTGACTTTC

size: .
D: .
V: TRBV5-5
J: TRBJ1-3
CDR3: CASSLTVGSGNTIYF
DNA: TGTGCCAGCAGCCTGACCGTCGGCTCTGGAAACACCATATATTTT

size: .
D: .
V: TRBV19
J: TRBJ1-1
CDR3: CASSLQGGDTEAFF
DNA: TGTGCCAGTAGTTTACAGGGTGGGGACACTGAAGCTTTCTTT

size: .
D: TRBD2
V: TRBV9
J: TRBJ2-3
CDR3: CASSVGASGGTDTQYF
DNA: TGTGCCAGCAGCGTAGGCGCTAGCGGGGGCACAGATACGCAGTATTTT

size: .
D: TRBD1
V: TRBV6-5
J: TRBJ2-2
CDR3: CASSYAGTGNTGELFF
DNA: TGTGCCAGCAGTTACGCCGGGACAGGGAACACCGGGGAGCTGTTTTTT

size: .
D: TRBD1
V: TRBV7-2
J: TRBJ1-2
CDR3: CASSSMGQGTYGYTF
DNA: TGTGCCAGCAGCTCAATGGGACAGGGGACATACGGCTACACCTTC

size: .
D: .
V: TRBV7-2
J: TRBJ2-5
CDR3: CASSLFQQGETQYF
DNA: TGTGCCAGCAGCTTATTTCAGCAGGGTGAGACCCAGTACTTC

size: .
D: .
V: TRBV7-2
J: TRBJ2-2
CDR3: CASSLDNSNTGELFF
DNA: TGTGCCAGCAGCTTAGATAACTCGAACACCGGGGAGCTGTTTTTT

size: few
D: .
V: TRBV6-6
J: TRBJ2-7
CDR3: CASIERRTSYEQYF
DNA: TGTGCCAGCATAGAAAGGCGAACCTCCTACGAGCAGTACTTC

size: .
D: TRBD1
V: TRBV4-2
J: TRBJ2-4
CDR3: CASSQDRLGGQGGLVAKNIQYF
DNA: TGTGCCAGCAGCCAAGATCGTTTAGGAGGACAAGGGGGCCTTGTAGCCAAAAACATTCAGTACTTC

size: .
D: TRBD2
V: TRBV10-3
J: TRBJ2-4
CDR3: CAISATGGGKNIQYF
DNA: TGTGCCATCAGTGCGACGGGAGGAGGAAAAAACATTCAGTACTTC

size: .
D: .
V: TRBV7-2
J: TRBJ2-2
CDR3: CASSWRAELFF
DNA: TGTGCCAGCAGCTGGCGGGCGGAGCTGTTTTTT

size: .
D: .
V: TRBV7-2
J: TRBJ2-5
CDR3: CASSLVQQETQYF
DNA: TGTGCCAGCAGCTTAGTACAGCAAGAGACCCAGTACTTC

size: .
D: .
V: TRBV7-6
J: TRBJ2-3
CDR3: CASSKATLTDTQYF
DNA: TGTGCCAGCAGCAAGGCCACACTCACAGATACGCAGTATTTT

size: once
D: TRBD2
V: TRBV15
J: TRBJ2-1
CDR3: CATSRGGGYNEQFF
DNA: TGTGCCACCAGCAGAGGGGGGGGCTACAATGAGCAGTTCTTC

size: .
D: TRBD2
V: TRBV7-7
J: TRBJ2-2
CDR3: CASPQGLAQMAGELFF
DNA: TGTGCCAGCCCCCAGGGACTAGCGCAGATGGCCGGGGAGCTGTTTTTT

size: .
D: TRBD1
V: TRBV6-5
J: TRBJ2-1
CDR3: CASSYGGQGRAEQFF
DNA: TGTGCCAGCAGTTACGGAGGACAGGGAAGGGCTGAGCAGTTCTTC

size: .
D: .
V: TRBV6-1
J: TRBJ1-2
CDR3: CASSSQGPSYGYTF
DNA: TGTGCCAGCAGTAGCCAGGGACCGTCCTATGGCTACACCTTC

size: .
D: TRBD2
V: TRBV14
J: TRBJ2-1
CDR3: CASSLPGLANNEQFF
DNA: TGTGCCAGCAGCCTCCCGGGACTAGCGAACAATGAGCAGTTCTTC

size: .
D: TRBD2
V: TRBV11-2
J: TRBJ2-7
CDR3: CASSQRLAGINEQYF
DNA: TGTGCCAGCAGCCAGCGACTAGCGGGAATCAACGAGCAGTACTTC

size: .
D: TRBD2
V: TRBV5-8
J: TRBJ2-2
CDR3: CASSLILAGAAGELFF
DNA: TGTGCCAGCAGCTTGATACTAGCGGGAGCGGCCGGGGAGCTGTTTTTT

size: .
D: .
V: TRBV27
J: TRBJ1-1
CDR3: CASSGRGARGTEAFF
DNA: TGTGCCAGCAGTGGTCGGGGGGCCCGGGGAACTGAAGCTTTCTTT

size: once
D: .
V: TRBV12-5
J: TRBJ2-1
CDR3: CASGLVPDGQSGLTHNEQFF
DNA: TGTGCTAGTGGTTTGGTACCCGACGGACAAAGCGGGCTAACCCACAATGAGCAGTTCTTC

size: .
D: .
V: TRBV28
J: TRBJ2-5
CDR3: CASSLLGALGQETQYF
DNA: TGTGCCAGCAGTTTATTGGGCGCTCTAGGACAAGAGACCCAGTACTTC